The rows below give T cell receptor beta chains drawn from one sample of a study of T cells expressing NK-cell markers. TCRdb re-called the 5' RACE reads and catalogs CDR3 proteins one per entry, DNA excluded. This repertoire includes about 160,000 distinct CDR3 sequences. The sample was blood T cells: a sorted CD56 or NKG2C T cell subset, CD4+ or CD8+ T cells, or bulk PBMC T cells (not recorded which). The receptors were gathered from a man aged 18-75 years in good health. The CDR3 runs from the conserved cysteine through the conserved F or W. Fields, in order: V gene, J gene, CDR3 protein.

TRBV6-1	TRBJ2-1	CASSVGHLTYNEQFF
TRBV27	TRBJ2-1	CASSPLGLGNEQFF
TRBV27	TRBJ2-7	CASSRDPDLEQYF
TRBV2	TRBJ1-2	CASSDGLYDYGYTF
TRBV7-2	TRBJ1-1	CASSPGDVGGTEAFF
TRBV20-1	TRBJ2-7	CSARGRILAFSSYEQYF
TRBV7-9	TRBJ2-7	CASRGQHYEQYF
TRBV12-3/TRBV12-4	TRBJ2-1	CASSLAGRGPHNEQFF
TRBV7-2	TRBJ2-5	CASSLVAGGRETQYF
TRBV4-2	TRBJ2-7	CASSQGASGYYEQYF
TRBV3-1	TRBJ2-3	CASSLAGGQTDTQYF
TRBV4-2	TRBJ2-3	CASSQERGGPDTQYF
TRBV29-1	TRBJ2-1	CSVEGTGVYNEQFF
TRBV9	TRBJ2-5	CASSKGPPQETQYF
TRBV4-2	TRBJ2-3	CASSQMLQGLAGGPGADTQYF
TRBV7-2	TRBJ2-7	CASSLWATGGNEQYF
TRBV7-9	TRBJ2-1	CATHTGDRYNEQFF
TRBV7-7	TRBJ2-2	CASRPLAGAPGELFF
TRBV7-2	TRBJ2-5	CASSEGLLQETQYF
TRBV4-1	TRBJ2-7	CASSQDLGATRSSYEQYF
TRBV7-9	TRBJ2-7	CASSTNKRDGYEQYF
TRBV7-9	TRBJ2-7	CASSSRGTATYEQYF
TRBV5-4	TRBJ2-5	CASSLSWDQETQYF
TRBV9	TRBJ1-2	CASSVVGGGGGYGYTF
TRBV29-1	TRBJ2-1	CSVSPGTGDNEQFF
TRBV12-3/TRBV12-4	TRBJ1-2	CASSFRDSTLIYGYTF
TRBV6-4	TRBJ2-5	CASSLRSGGVFCETQYF
TRBV3-1	TRBJ2-3	CASSQEAEDTDTQYF
TRBV5-1	TRBJ2-5	CASSHLEGGETQYF
TRBV11-2	TRBJ2-1	CASSLGGGENNEQFF
TRBV16	TRBJ2-1	CASSHGQGALDEQFF
TRBV4-2	TRBJ2-3	CASSPSGAPIGTDTQYF
TRBV7-2	TRBJ1-2	CASGLGGLYGYTF
TRBV12-3/TRBV12-4	TRBJ2-3	CASRLFGTTDTDTQYF
TRBV28	TRBJ2-4	CASGGGAIQYF
TRBV5-1	TRBJ2-1	CASSTEGYYNEQFF
TRBV6-5	TRBJ1-5	CASSYFTRTGGRYDQPQHF
TRBV19	TRBJ2-1	CASIGPYNEQFF
TRBV20-1	TRBJ2-7	CSLGVGYEQYF
TRBV11-2	TRBJ2-3	CASSFRLAGGLSTDTQYF
TRBV2	TRBJ2-7	CASTPFNYEQYF
TRBV6-6	TRBJ1-1	CATGWVDTEAFF
TRBV4-1	TRBJ2-3	CASSPVTGSTQYF
TRBV9	TRBJ2-3	CASSGYGGGTDTQYF
TRBV28	TRBJ2-7	CASMEARLYEQYF
TRBV7-9	TRBJ2-7	CASSPGASGYEQYF
TRBV20-1	TRBJ2-7	CSIAMRGTSYEQYF
TRBV11-3	TRBJ2-5	CASSLDGIGEGETQYF
TRBV3-1	TRBJ2-7	CASSQDWEPTPRLEAYEEQYF
TRBV28	TRBJ2-1	CASSLGQNNEQFF
TRBV5-1	TRBJ1-1	CASSAGQGVKNTEAFF
TRBV11-2	TRBJ1-1	CASSLNGGVVYGNTEAFF
TRBV6-5	TRBJ1-6	CASSYLTGNHNSPLHF
TRBV5-5	TRBJ1-5	CASSMTPNQPQHF